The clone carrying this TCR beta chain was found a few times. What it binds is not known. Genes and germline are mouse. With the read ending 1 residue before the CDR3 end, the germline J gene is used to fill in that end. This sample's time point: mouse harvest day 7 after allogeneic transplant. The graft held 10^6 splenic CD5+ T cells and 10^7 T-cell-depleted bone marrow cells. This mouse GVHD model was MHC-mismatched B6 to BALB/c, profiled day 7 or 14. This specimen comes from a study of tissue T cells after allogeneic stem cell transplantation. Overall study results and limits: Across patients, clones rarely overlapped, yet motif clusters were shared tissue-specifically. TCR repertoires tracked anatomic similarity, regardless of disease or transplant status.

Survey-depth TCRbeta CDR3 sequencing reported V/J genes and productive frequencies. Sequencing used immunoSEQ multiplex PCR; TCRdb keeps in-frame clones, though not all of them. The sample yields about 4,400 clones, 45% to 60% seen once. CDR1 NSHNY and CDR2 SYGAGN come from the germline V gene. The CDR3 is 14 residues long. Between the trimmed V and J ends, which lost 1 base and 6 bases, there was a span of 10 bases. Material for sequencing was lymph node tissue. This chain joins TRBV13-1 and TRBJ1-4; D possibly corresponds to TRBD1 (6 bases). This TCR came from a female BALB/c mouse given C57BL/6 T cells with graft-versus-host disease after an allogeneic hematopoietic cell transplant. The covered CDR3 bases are TGTGCCAGCAGTGATCGGGGGGCTGACGAAAGATTATTT. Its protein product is CASSDRGADERLF. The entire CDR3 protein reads CASSDRGADERLFF. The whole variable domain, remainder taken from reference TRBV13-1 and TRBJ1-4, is EAAVTQSPRNKVTVTGGNVTLSCRQTNSHNYMYWYRQDTGHGLRLIHYSYGAGNLRIGDVPDGYKATRTTQEDFFLLLELASPSQTSLYFCASSDRGADERLFFGHGTKLSVL.